This TCR beta chain emerged from a study of blood T cells in healthy people across ages. Study results and caveats: Relative to aged donors, long-lived donors carried more naive CD4+ cells and displayed higher diversity.

Each donor had about 10 milliliters of peripheral blood drawn. It was with a sample-barcoded 5' primer and a J-beta primer mix that a second PCR of about 6 to 12 cycles was run. MiXCR, applied by TCRdb to the 5' RACE reads, yields one record per CDR3 protein. The sample yields 710,000 or so distinct CDR3 sequences, about 30% seen once. CDR1 is DFQATT, CDR2 SNEGSKA, per germline (reference sequence). V was cut by 1 base and J by 7 bases, with 17 bases left in between. CDR3 length: 14 amino acids. Remarks on this clonotype: As yet, its antigen is unknown.

The specimen sequenced was blood. This sequence joins TRBV20-1 and TRBJ2-7; D uncertain. The receptor was isolated from an elderly woman in good health. CDR3 sequence reads: CSARVVAERKEQYF. The CDR3 DNA is TGCAGTGCTAGAGTCGTTGCGGAGCGTAAGGAGCAGTACTTC.